Listed below are T cell receptor beta chains from one sample, sequenced in a study of blood T cells in healthy people across ages. TCRdb fed the 5' RACE reads into MiXCR, producing one record per CDR3 protein. The sample yields about a million distinct CDR3 sequences, 51% seen once. The specimen was blood. The source of these receptors is a woman aged 55-69 years in good health. CDR3s include the opening cysteine and the closing phenylalanine or tryptophan. The D gene is left open where the match is weak. A row's size may be missing; if present it is once, few, many or a size class.

abundance,j_gene,d_gene,v_gene,CDR3nt,CDR3aa
NA,TRBJ1-1,NA,TRBV7-8,TGTGCCAGCAGGGGACCTGGCGCTGAAGCTTTCTTT,CASRGPGAEAFF
NA,TRBJ2-5,NA,TRBV29-1,TGCAGCGGTTACAAGCGGGAGACCCAGTACTTC,CSGYKRETQYF
few,TRBJ1-6,NA,TRBV27,TGTGCCAGCAGTGGGTGGGGAACCTCCTATAATTCACCCCTCCACTTT,CASSGWGTSYNSPLHF
NA,TRBJ2-7,NA,TRBV4-3,TGCGCCAGCAGCCAAGATCCCGGGACTCCCTACGAGCAGTACTTC,CASSQDPGTPYEQYF
once,TRBJ2-3,NA,TRBV20-1,TGCAGTGCCAAAATCGCGGGAATAACAGATACGCAGTATTTT,CSAKIAGITDTQYF
NA,TRBJ2-7,NA,TRBV20-1,TGCAGTGCTAGAGATCAGGACAGACCCTACGAGCAGTACTTC,CSARDQDRPYEQYF
once,TRBJ2-7,TRBD2,TRBV28,TGTGCCAGCAGTTTCCTTCTTGAGCTAGCGGGAGTCGAATACGAGCAGTACTTC,CASSFLLELAGVEYEQYF
many,TRBJ2-1,TRBD2,TRBV20-1,TGCAGTGCGGCGGGGGGACTAGCGATCTACAATGAGCAGTTCTTC,CSAAGGLAIYNEQFF
NA,TRBJ2-4,TRBD2,TRBV20-1,TGCAGTGCTAGCCGTAGCGGGAGGGCCACCAAAAACATTCAGTATTTC,CSASRSGRATKNIQYF
few,TRBJ2-5,NA,TRBV12-5,TGTGCTAGTGGTTTGGGGTCAGGGATGAGAGAGACCCAGTACTTC,CASGLGSGMRETQYF
NA,TRBJ1-6,NA,TRBV6-2/TRBV6-3,TGTGCCAGCACCGAGTATAATTCACCCCTCCACTTT,CASTEYNSPLHF
few,TRBJ2-3,NA,TRBV7-8,TGTGCCAGCAGAAGTATCGTTTGGGATACGCAGTATTTT,CASRSIVWDTQYF
NA,TRBJ2-3,NA,TRBV11-2,TGTGCCAGCAGCTCGAGTCCGGACCTTTTGGTGGAGCAGTATTTT,CASSSSPDLLVEQYF
few,TRBJ1-1,NA,TRBV6-5,TGTGCCAGCAGTTACTCGAGATGGTCTAGACAATCCACTGAAGCTTTCTTT,CASSYSRWSRQSTEAFF
NA,TRBJ2-1,TRBD2,TRBV2,TGTGCCAGCAGGGGGACTAGCGGGAGCTACAATGAGCAGTTCTTC,CASRGTSGSYNEQFF
NA,TRBJ2-1,NA,TRBV27,TGTGCCAGCAGTCCTCAGGTTACCCTAGAAAGTGAGCAGTTCTTC,CASSPQVTLESEQFF
once,TRBJ2-6,NA,TRBV27,TGTGCCAGCAGTTTTATGGGTTCTGGGGTCAACGTCCTGACTTTC,CASSFMGSGVNVLTF
NA,TRBJ1-2,NA,TRBV12-3/TRBV12-4,TGTGCCAGCAGTAACGATTATGGCTACACCTTC,CASSNDYGYTF
NA,TRBJ2-7,TRBD1,TRBV28,TGTGCCACCGCTACTTTTGGGGCCGGGACAGGGAGTAGAGGTGAGCAGTACTTC,CATATFGAGTGSRGEQYF
NA,TRBJ2-5,NA,TRBV7-6,TGTGCCAGCAGCATACAGAGGGGGATTGGGGAGCAGTACTTC,CASSIQRGIGEQYF
NA,TRBJ2-1,TRBD1,TRBV3-1,TGTGCCAGCAGCCAGGGGACAGGGGGCTACAATGAGCAGTTCTTC,CASSQGTGGYNEQFF
NA,TRBJ2-2,NA,TRBV11-2,TGTGCCAGCAGCTTAGGTGGACAGCACACCGGGGAGCTGTTTTTT,CASSLGGQHTGELFF
NA,TRBJ2-7,NA,TRBV5-6,TGTGCCAGCAGCGACGACGGGACCCCCCCCTACGAGCAGTACTTC,CASSDDGTPPYEQYF
few,TRBJ2-3,TRBD2,TRBV7-2,TGTGCCAGCAGCGGCAGACTAGCGGGAGAGACAGATACGCAGTATTTT,CASSGRLAGETDTQYF